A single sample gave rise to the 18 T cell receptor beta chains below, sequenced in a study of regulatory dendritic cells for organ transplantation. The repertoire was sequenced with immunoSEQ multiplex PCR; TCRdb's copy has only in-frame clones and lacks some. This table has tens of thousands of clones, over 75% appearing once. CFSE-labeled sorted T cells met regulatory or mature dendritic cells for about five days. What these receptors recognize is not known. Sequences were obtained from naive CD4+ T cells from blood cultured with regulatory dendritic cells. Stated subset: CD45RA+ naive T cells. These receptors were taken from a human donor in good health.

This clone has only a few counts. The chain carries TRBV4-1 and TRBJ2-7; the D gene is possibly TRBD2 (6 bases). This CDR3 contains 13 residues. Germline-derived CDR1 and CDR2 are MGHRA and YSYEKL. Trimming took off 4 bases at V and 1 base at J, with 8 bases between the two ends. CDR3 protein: CASSLGTSYEQYF. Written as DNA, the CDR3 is TGCGCCAGCAGCCTAGGGACTTCCTACGAGCAGTACTTC.

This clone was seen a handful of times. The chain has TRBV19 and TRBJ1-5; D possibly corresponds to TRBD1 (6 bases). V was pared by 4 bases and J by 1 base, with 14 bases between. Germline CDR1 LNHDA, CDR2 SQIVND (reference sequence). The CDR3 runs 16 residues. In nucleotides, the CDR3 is TGTGCCAGTAGTAAACAGGGAACCCAGAGCAATCAGCCCCAGCATTTT. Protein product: CASSKQGTQSNQPQHF.

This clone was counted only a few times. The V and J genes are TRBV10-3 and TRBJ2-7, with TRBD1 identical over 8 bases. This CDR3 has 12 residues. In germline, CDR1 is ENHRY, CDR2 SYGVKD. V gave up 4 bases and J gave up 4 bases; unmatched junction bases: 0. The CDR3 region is CAISGQGYEQYF. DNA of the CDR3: TGTGCCATCAGTGGACAGGGGTACGAGCAGTACTTC.

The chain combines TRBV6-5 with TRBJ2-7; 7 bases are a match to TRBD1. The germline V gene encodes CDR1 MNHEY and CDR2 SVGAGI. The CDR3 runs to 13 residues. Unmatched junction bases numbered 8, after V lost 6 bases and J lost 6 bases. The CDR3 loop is CASRTRQGAEQYF. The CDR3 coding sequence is TGTGCCAGCAGGACCCGACAGGGCGCCGAGCAGTACTTC.

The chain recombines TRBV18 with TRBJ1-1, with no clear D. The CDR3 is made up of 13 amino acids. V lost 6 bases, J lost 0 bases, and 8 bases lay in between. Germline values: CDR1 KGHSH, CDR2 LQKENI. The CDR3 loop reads CASSWTMNTEAFF. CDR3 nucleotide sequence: TGTGCCAGCTCGTGGACCATGAACACTGAAGCTTTCTTT. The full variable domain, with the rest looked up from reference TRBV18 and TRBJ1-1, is NAGVMQNPRHLVRRRGQEARLRCSPMKGHSHVYWYRQLPEEGLKFMVYLQKENIIDESGMPKERFSAEFPKEGPSILRIQQVVRGDSAAYFCASSWTMNTEAFFGQGTRLTVV.

The CDR3 sequence is CASSVETTTNYGYTF. DNA for the CDR3: TGTGCCAGCAGCGTAGAAACCACTACTAACTATGGCTACACCTTC. The J gene is TRBJ1-2, the V gene TRBV9; D is undetermined. This CDR3 region has 15 residues. Germline V gives CDR1 SGDLS, CDR2 YYNGEE. Trimming pared 0 bases from V and 0 bases from J, leaving 9 bases between.

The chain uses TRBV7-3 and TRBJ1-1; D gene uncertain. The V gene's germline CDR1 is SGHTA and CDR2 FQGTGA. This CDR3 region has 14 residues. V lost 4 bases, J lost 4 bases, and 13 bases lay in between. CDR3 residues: CASSSRDTFTEAFF. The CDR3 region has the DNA TGTGCCAGCAGCTCTCGCGACACGTTCACTGAAGCTTTCTTT.

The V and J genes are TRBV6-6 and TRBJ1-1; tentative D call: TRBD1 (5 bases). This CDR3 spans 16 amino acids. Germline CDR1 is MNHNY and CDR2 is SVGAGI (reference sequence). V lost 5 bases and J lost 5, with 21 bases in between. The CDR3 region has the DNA TGTGCCAGCAGTCCCCACCATCAGGGAGGACTGACTGAAGCTTTCTTT. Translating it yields CASSPHHQGGLTEAFF.

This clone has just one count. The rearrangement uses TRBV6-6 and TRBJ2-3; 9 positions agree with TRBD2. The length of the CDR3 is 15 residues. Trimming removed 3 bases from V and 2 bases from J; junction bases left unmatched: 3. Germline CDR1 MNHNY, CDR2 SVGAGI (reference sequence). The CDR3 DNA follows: TGTGCCAGCAGTTATATAGCGGGGGTCACAGATACGCAGTATTTT. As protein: CASSYIAGVTDTQYF.

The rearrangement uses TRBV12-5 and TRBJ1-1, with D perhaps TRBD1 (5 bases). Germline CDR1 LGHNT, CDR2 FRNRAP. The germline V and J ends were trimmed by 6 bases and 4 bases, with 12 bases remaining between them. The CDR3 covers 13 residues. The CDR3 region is CASGAGMVTEAFF. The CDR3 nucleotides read TGTGCTAGTGGGGCAGGGATGGTCACTGAAGCTTTCTTT.

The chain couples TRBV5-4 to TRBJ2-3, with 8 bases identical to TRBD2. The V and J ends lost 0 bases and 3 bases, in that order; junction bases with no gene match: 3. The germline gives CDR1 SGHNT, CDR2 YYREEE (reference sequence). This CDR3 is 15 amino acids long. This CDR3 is CASSLASGRTDTQYF. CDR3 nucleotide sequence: TGTGCCAGCAGCTTGGCCAGCGGGAGAACAGATACGCAGTATTTT.

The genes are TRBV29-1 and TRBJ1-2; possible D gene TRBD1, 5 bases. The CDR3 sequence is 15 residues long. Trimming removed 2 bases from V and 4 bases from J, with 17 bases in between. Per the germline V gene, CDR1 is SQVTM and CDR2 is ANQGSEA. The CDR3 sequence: CSVERLTGGGYGYTF. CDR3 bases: TGCAGCGTTGAAAGGTTGACTGGTGGGGGCTATGGCTACACCTTC.

The CDR3 DNA sequence: TGTGCCAGCAGCCCGGGACTAGCCTCTGTCGAGCAGTACTTC. Amino acid sequence: CASSPGLASVEQYF. This chain connects TRBV11-3 to TRBJ2-7; 9 positions match TRBD2. Per germline, CDR1 SGHNT and CDR2 YENEEA. V lost 5 bases to trimming and J lost 6 bases; unmatched junction nucleotides: 8. The CDR3 consists of 14 residues. The full variable domain, with the rest looked up from reference TRBV11-3 and TRBJ2-7, is EAGVVQSPRYKIIEKKQPVAFWCNPISGHNTLYWYLQNLGQGPELLIRYENEEAVDDSQLPKDRFSAERLKGVDSTLKIQPAELGDSAVYLCASSPGLASVEQYFGPGTRLTVT.

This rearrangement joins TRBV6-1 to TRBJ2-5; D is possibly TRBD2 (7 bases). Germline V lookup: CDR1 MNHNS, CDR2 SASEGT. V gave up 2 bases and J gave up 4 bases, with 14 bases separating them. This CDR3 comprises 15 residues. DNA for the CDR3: TGTGCCAGCAGTGAACAGGGGCGGGGGATAGAGACCCAGTACTTC. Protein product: CASSEQGRGIETQYF.

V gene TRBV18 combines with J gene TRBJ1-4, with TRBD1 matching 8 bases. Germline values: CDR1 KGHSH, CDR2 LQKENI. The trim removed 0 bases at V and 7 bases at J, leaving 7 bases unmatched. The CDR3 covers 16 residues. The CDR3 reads CASSPPQGAAREKLFF. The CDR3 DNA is TGTGCCAGCTCACCACCGCAGGGGGCAGCGCGTGAAAAACTGTTTTTT.

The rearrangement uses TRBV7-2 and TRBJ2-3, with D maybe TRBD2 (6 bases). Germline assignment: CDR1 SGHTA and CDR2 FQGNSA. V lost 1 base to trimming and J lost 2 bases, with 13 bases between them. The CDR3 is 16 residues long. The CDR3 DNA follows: TGTGCCAGCAGCTTAGGGTCGGGCGGGGACACAGATACGCAGTATTTT. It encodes CASSLGSGGDTDTQYF.

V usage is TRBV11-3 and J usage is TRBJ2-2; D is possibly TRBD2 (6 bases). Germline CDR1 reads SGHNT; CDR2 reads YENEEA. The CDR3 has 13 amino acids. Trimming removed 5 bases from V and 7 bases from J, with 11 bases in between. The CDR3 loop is CASSPMRGGELFF. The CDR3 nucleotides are TGTGCCAGCAGCCCGATGCGGGGCGGGGAGCTGTTTTTT.

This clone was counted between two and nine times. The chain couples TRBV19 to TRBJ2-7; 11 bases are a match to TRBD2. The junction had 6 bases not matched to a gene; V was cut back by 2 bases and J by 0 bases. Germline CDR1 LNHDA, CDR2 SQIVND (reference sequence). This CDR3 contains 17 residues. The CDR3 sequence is CASSIRLAGFSSYEQYF. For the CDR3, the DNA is TGTGCCAGTAGTATAAGACTAGCGGGGTTTAGCTCCTACGAGCAGTACTTC.